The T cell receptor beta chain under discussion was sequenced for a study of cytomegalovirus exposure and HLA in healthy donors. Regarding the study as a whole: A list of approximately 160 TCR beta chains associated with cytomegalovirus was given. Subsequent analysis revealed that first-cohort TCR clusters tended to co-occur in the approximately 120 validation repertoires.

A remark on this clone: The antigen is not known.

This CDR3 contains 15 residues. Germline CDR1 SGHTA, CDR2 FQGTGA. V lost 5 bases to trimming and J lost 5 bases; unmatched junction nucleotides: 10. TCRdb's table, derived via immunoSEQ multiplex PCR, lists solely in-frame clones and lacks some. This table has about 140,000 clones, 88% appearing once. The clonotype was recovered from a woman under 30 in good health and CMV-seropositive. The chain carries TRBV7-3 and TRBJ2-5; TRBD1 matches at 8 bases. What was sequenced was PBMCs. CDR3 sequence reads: CASSLSGGEDETQYF. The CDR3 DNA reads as TGTGCCAGCAGCCTCTCAGGGGGCGAGGATGAGACCCAGTACTTC.